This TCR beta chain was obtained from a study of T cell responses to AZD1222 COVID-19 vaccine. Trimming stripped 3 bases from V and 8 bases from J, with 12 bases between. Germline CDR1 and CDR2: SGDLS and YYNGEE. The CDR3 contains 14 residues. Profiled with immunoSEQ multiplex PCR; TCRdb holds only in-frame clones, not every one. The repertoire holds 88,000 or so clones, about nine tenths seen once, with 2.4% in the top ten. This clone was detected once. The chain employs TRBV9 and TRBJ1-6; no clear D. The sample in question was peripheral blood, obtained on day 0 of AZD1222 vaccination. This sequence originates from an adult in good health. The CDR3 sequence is CASSADVDYSPLHF. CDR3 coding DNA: TGTGCCAGCAGCGCGGACGTGGACTATTCACCCCTCCACTTT.